A single sample is the source of the 25 T cell receptor beta chains below, sequenced in a study of blood T cells in healthy people across ages. A J-beta primer mix and a sample-barcoded 5' primer were used in a second PCR of roughly 6 to 11 cycles. Via MiXCR, TCRdb re-called the 5' RACE reads, giving one row per CDR3 protein. The sample lists about 830,000 distinct CDR3 sequences, around 68% occurring once. Material: blood. All receptors derive from a man aged 30-40 years in good health.

J is TRBJ1-4 and V is TRBV30, with 10 bases lining up with TRBD1. The CDR3 covers 12 residues. CDR1 and CDR2 from the germline V gene are GTSNPN and SVGIG (reference sequence). The ends lost 7 bases at V and 5 bases at J; junction bases unmatched: 1. Written as DNA, the CDR3 is TGTGCCTTGGACAGGGGGAATGAAAAACTGTTTTTT. Protein sequence: CALDRGNEKLFF.

The chain recombines TRBV29-1 with TRBJ2-5; 7 bases fit TRBD1. CDR1 is SQVTM and CDR2 is ANQGSEA in the germline V gene. This CDR3 is 14 amino acids long. The V segment lost 7 bases and the J segment 4 bases; nucleotides outside the gene matches: 12. CDR3 in DNA: TGCAGCGCCCAACTCTTCAAGGGGGCAGAGACCCAGTACTTC. It codes for CSAQLFKGAETQYF. The full variable domain, its missing parts supplied by reference TRBV29-1 and TRBJ2-5, is SAVISQKPSRDICQRGTSLTIQCQVDSQVTMMFWYRQQPGQSLTLIATANQGSEATYESGFVIDKFPISRPNLTFSTLTVSNMSPEDSSIYLCSAQLFKGAETQYFGPGTRLLVL.

This clonotype was seen a few times. A much larger clone differs by one base, so this may be a read error. This chain uses TRBV10-3 with TRBJ2-1; D gene uncertain. The germline V gene has CDR1 ENHRY and CDR2 SYGVKD. The CDR3 has 12 amino acids. The V gene lost 3 bases and the J gene lost 4 bases, with 4 bases spanning the gap. The DNA for the CDR3 is TGTGCCATCAGTGAACAATACAATGAGCAGTTCTTC. It translates to CAISEQYNEQFF.

This clonotype came up a few times. The CDR3 bases are TGCGCCAGCAGCTTGGAAGTGTTTCGGGACTATGGCTACACCTTC. It translates to CASSLEVFRDYGYTF. The chain couples TRBV5-1 to TRBJ1-2; D ambiguous. Trimming stripped 0 bases from V and 3 bases from J, with 12 bases between. This CDR3 region has 15 residues. Germline CDR1 reads SGHRS; CDR2 reads YFSETQ.

The V call is TRBV9, the J call TRBJ2-6; D gene uncertain. This CDR3 contains 20 residues. Trimming stripped 1 base from V and 1 base from J, with 21 bases between. Germline CDR1 and CDR2: SGDLS and YYNGEE. CDR3 protein: CASSVTLGVGPQSGANVLTF. CDR3 in DNA: TGTGCCAGCAGCGTAACGTTAGGCGTAGGGCCCCAGTCTGGGGCCAACGTCCTGACTTTC. Combining the CDR3 with reference TRBV9 and TRBJ2-6 gives the whole variable domain DSGVTQTPKHLITATGQRVTLRCSPRSGDLSVYWYQQSLDQGLQFLIQYYNGEERAKGNILERFSAQQFPDLHSELNLSSLELGDSALYFCASSVTLGVGPQSGANVLTFGAGSRLTVL.

The genes are TRBV9 and TRBJ1-2, with TRBD1 identical over 11 bases. Trimming at V came to 4 bases and at J to 4 bases, leaving 12 bases not matched to a gene. The CDR3 runs to 17 residues. Looked up from germline, CDR1 is SGDLS and CDR2 is YYNGEE. The CDR3 sequence is CASSPPGQGDLSYGYTF. Written as DNA, the CDR3 is TGTGCCAGCAGCCCTCCGGGACAGGGGGATCTGAGCTATGGCTACACCTTC.

The genes are TRBV15 and TRBJ2-7, with a possible D match to TRBD1 (5 bases). The CDR3 length is 15 residues. V lost 0 bases, J lost 1 base, and 10 bases lay in between. Germline assignment: CDR1 LNHNV and CDR2 YYDKDF (reference sequence). CDR3 nucleotide sequence: TGTGCCACCAGCAGAGATTATGACAGTTCCTACGAGCAGTACTTC. Its translation: CATSRDYDSSYEQYF.

This chain links TRBV7-9 with TRBJ1-2; 8 positions match TRBD1. V was clipped by 0 bases and J by 4 bases; unmatched bases: 7. Per the germline V gene, CDR1 is SEHNR and CDR2 is FQNEAQ (reference sequence). This CDR3 has 16 residues. The CDR3 DNA reads as TGTGCCAGCAGCTTAGCATCACAGGGGGACCTCTATGGCTACACCTTC. Its translation is CASSLASQGDLYGYTF.

This sequence joins TRBV20-1 and TRBJ2-3, with D tentatively TRBD2 (6 bases). The CDR3 spans 12 residues. Germline CDR1 DFQATT, CDR2 SNEGSKA (reference sequence). V dropped 0 bases and J dropped 6 bases, with 7 bases sitting between them. CDR3 residues: CSAREGRDTQYF. The DNA for the CDR3 is TGCAGTGCTAGAGAGGGGAGGGATACGCAGTATTTT.

CDR3 sequence: CAISERADNNSPLHF. In DNA form, the CDR3 reads TGTGCCATCAGTGAGAGGGCAGATAATAATTCACCCCTCCACTTT. The chain combines TRBV10-3 with TRBJ1-6, with unresolved D. CDR1 is ENHRY, CDR2 SYGVKD, per germline. V lost 2 bases and J 5 bases, leaving 10 bases between the germline ends. The CDR3 consists of 15 residues.

Comment on this clonotype: With a much larger clone just one base away, this may be a read error. This chain uses TRBV3-1 with TRBJ1-6; 12 bases align to TRBD1. This CDR3 has 14 residues. The V gene's germline CDR1 is LGHDT and CDR2 YNNKEL (reference sequence). CDR3: CAGSDGTGGSPLHF. The CDR3 coding sequence is TGTGCCGGCAGCGACGGGACAGGGGGCTCACCCCTCCACTTT.

The chain joins TRBV6-5 to TRBJ2-3, with 7 bases aligning to TRBD1. Germline trimming cut 6 bases from V and 1 base from J; bases unmatched to any gene: 10. This CDR3 comprises 16 residues. The germline CDR1 and CDR2 sequences are MNHEY and SVGAGI. The CDR3 reads CASRGTGAVGTDTQYF. In DNA, the CDR3 is TGTGCCAGCAGAGGAACAGGGGCGGTGGGCACAGATACGCAGTATTTT.

This clonotype was counted once. The genes are TRBV12-3 or TRBV12-4 and TRBJ2-2; 7 positions match TRBD1. The CDR3 totals 15 residues. V lost 3 bases to trimming and J lost 8 bases; unmatched junction nucleotides: 9. DNA for the CDR3: TGTGCCAGCAGTTTCAGACAGGGCCTAAGAGGGGAGCTGTTTTTT. This translates into CASSFRQGLRGELFF.

The V call is TRBV20-1, the J call TRBJ2-3; TRBD2 matches at 12 bases. Germline V lookup: CDR1 DFQATT, CDR2 SNEGSKA (reference sequence). The CDR3 runs 15 residues. With 5 bases clipped from V and 0 bases from J, the junction kept 3 bases outside the gene matches. As DNA, the CDR3 is TGCAGTGCTGAGACTAGCGGGAGAAGCACAGATACGCAGTATTTT. It specifies CSAETSGRSTDTQYF.

A few counts support this clonotype. This rearrangement joins TRBV7-2 to TRBJ2-7; D not certain. The CDR3 length is 15 residues. CDR1 is SGHTA, CDR2 FQGNSA, per germline. V was cut by 1 base and J by 0 bases, with 10 bases left in between. The DNA of the CDR3 is TGTGCCAGCAGCTTAGGTTCGGGCCGCTCCTACGAGCAGTACTTC. Encoded protein: CASSLGSGRSYEQYF.

The chain links TRBV4-3 to TRBJ1-6; no reliable D call. V was shortened by 1 base and J by 10 bases, with 11 bases between the two germline ends. The CDR3 has 14 amino acids. Germline loops: CDR1 LGHNA, CDR2 YSLEER. The CDR3 loop reads CASSQVKGRSPLHF. CDR3 coding DNA: TGCGCCAGCAGCCAAGTAAAAGGGAGGTCACCCCTCCACTTT.

The chain joins TRBV12-3 or TRBV12-4 to TRBJ2-5; possibly TRBD2 for D (6 bases). The CDR3 sequence is 16 residues long. Trimming removed 1 base at V and 5 bases at J, with 17 bases between. The chain's CDR3 is CASSLEWGGGSETQYF. CDR3 bases: TGTGCCAGCAGTTTAGAGTGGGGTGGAGGGTCGGAGACCCAGTACTTC.

CDR3 sequence (DNA): TGTGCCAGCAGTTTCCCCTCCGAGACAGGGCTCGATGAGCAGTTCTTC. This sequence encodes CASSFPSETGLDEQFF. The chain is built from TRBV5-7 and TRBJ2-1, with 7 bases lining up with TRBD1. TRBV5-7 is designated an ORF whose function remains uncertain. CDR3 length equals 16 residues. The ends lost 5 bases at V and 8 bases at J; junction bases unmatched: 16.

V is TRBV27 and J is TRBJ2-7; the D gene is possibly TRBD2 (7 bases). The J call could be wrong; TRBJ2-5 is a better fit for the DNA end. Germline V gene data show CDR1 as MNHEY and CDR2 as SMNVEV (reference sequence). The CDR3 sequence is 15 residues long. This CDR3 reads CASSFNRGGGWTQYF. The CDR3 bases are TGTGCCAGCAGTTTTAACCGGGGAGGGGGGTGGACCCAGTACTTC.

This rearrangement joins TRBV28 to TRBJ2-7; 9 nucleotides agree with TRBD1. Looked up from germline, CDR1 is MDHEN and CDR2 is SYDVKM. The V segment lost 5 bases and the J segment 5 bases; nucleotides outside the gene matches: 7. This CDR3 has 14 amino acids. Here the CDR3 DNA reads TGTGCCAGCAGTGCCACCGGGACAGGGAACGAGCAGTACTTC. It encodes CASSATGTGNEQYF.

This clonotype was counted between two and nine times. This chain joins TRBV7-6 and TRBJ2-1, with D hard to call. Deletions cut 4 bases from V and 0 bases from J, with 13 bases between. CDR3 size: 16 residues. Germline V gene lookup returns CDR1 SGHVS and CDR2 FNYEAQ. CDR3 sequence (DNA): TGTGCCAGCAGCTGGGGTTCAGAGAGCTCCTACAATGAGCAGTTCTTC. This codes for CASSWGSESSYNEQFF.

The chain carries TRBV20-1 and TRBJ2-5; 13 bases are a match to TRBD2. Losses at the gene ends were 6 bases for V and 7 bases for J; bases not matched to a gene: 2. The CDR3 runs 12 residues. CDR1 and CDR2 (germline): DFQATT, SNEGSKA (reference sequence). The CDR3 DNA follows: TGCAGTGCAGGGACTAGCGGGGCGACCCAGTACTTC. Its translation is CSAGTSGATQYF.

The rearrangement uses TRBV4-2 and TRBJ2-5; maybe TRBD2 (5 bases). V dropped 4 bases and J dropped 4 bases, with 10 bases sitting between them. Per the germline V gene, CDR1 is LGHNA and CDR2 is YNFKEQ. There are 13 residues in the CDR3. The CDR3 reads CASSRTVLETQYF. CDR3 sequence (DNA): TGTGCCAGCAGCCGGACTGTTCTAGAGACCCAGTACTTC.

The genes are TRBV20-1 and TRBJ2-7; the D is unclear. The CDR3 totals 11 residues. V lost 0 bases and J 6 bases, leaving 6 bases between the germline ends. Germline CDR1 reads DFQATT; CDR2 reads SNEGSKA (reference sequence). Here the CDR3 DNA reads TGCAGTGCTAGAGACGGGCTCGAGCAGTACTTC. This gives the protein CSARDGLEQYF.

V is TRBV29-1 and J is TRBJ1-1, with TRBD1 identical over 9 bases. Germline V gene data show CDR1 as SQVTM and CDR2 as ANQGSEA. Germline trimming cut 4 bases from V and 4 bases from J; bases unmatched to any gene: 4. The CDR3 extends over 13 amino acids. CDR3 DNA sequence: TGCAGCGTTGGGGGACAGGGTTCCACTGAAGCTTTCTTT. This sequence encodes CSVGGQGSTEAFF.